This T cell receptor (beta chain) was captured by sequencing in a study of blood T cells in healthy people across ages. Combining a sample-barcoded 5' primer with a J-beta primer mix, a second PCR ran for roughly 7 to 11 cycles. Researchers report that a template-switch adaptor with 12 random nucleotides tagged each cDNA molecule. One entry per CDR3 protein, called by TCRdb with MiXCR from the 5' RACE reads. Of approximately 960,000 distinct CDR3 sequences detected, 25% to 35% appear once; the ten largest clones hold 9.5% to 13%. Total RNA was extracted at no less than 6 micrograms per sample. The CDR3 is made up of 13 amino acids. In germline, CDR1 is SEHNR, CDR2 FQNEAQ (reference sequence). Trimming left V 3 bases short and J 4 bases short, with 9 bases between. This sample was shared with a second study, whose subject was T cells of mothers and their children. That source reports: RNA was extracted, and all of it went into cDNA synthesis at about 1.5 ug per 15 ul. In the second PCR, M1S primer introduced barcodes and 2-4 random bases.

Input material: blood. The chain joins TRBV7-9 to TRBJ1-2, with a tentative D call TRBD1 (5 bases). The receptor comes from a woman in her forties in good health. CDR3 amino acids: CASSLGRVYGYTF. Here the CDR3 DNA reads TGTGCCAGCAGCTTGGGCAGGGTCTATGGCTACACCTTC.